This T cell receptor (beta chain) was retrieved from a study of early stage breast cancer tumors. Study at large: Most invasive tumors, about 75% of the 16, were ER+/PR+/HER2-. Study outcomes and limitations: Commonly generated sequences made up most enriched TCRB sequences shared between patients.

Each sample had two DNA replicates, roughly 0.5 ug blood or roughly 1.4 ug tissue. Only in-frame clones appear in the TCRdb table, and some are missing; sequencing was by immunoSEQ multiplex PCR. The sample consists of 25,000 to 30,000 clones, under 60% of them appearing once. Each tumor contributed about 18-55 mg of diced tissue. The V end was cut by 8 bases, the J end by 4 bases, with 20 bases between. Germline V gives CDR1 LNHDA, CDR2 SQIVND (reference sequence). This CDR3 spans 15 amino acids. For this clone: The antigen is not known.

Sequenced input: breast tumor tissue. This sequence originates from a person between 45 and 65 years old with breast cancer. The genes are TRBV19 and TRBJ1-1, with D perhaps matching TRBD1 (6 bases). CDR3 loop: CASFYGGAQGTEAFF. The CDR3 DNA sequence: TGTGCCAGTTTCTACGGGGGGGCGCAAGGCACTGAAGCTTTCTTT. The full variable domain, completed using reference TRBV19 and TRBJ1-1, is DGGITQSPKYLFRKEGQNVTLSCEQNLNHDAMYWYRQDPGQGLRLIYYSQIVNDFQKGDIAEGYSVSREKKESFPLTVTSAQKNPTAFYLCASFYGGAQGTEAFFGQGTRLTVV.